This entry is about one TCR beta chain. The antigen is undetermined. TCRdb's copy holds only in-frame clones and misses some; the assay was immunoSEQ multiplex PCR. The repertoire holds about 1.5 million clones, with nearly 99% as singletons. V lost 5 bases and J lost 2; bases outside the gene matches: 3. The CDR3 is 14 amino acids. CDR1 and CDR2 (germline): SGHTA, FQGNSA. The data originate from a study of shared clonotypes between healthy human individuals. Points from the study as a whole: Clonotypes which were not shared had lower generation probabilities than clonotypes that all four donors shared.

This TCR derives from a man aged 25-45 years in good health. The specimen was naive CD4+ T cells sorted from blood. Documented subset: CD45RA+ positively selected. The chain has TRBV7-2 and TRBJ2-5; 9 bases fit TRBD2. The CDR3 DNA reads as TGTGCCAGCAGCGCGGGGGGGCGTCAAGAGACCCAGTACTTC. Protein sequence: CASSAGGRQETQYF.